Sequencing of this TCR beta chain was carried out in a study of blood T cell repertoires in COVID-19. The sample holds one count of this clone. Per the study methods: For nucleated cells, counts were estimated from reference gene primer amplification. This table comes from immunoSEQ multiplex PCR, and its TCRdb copy is limited to in-frame clones, with some not included. That table is the source of V, J and clone size, and D and trimming were worked out from the DNA. The data show a few hundred thousand clones, 80% to 90% seen once. Germline CDR1 reads SQVTM; CDR2 reads ANQGSEA. V was clipped by 4 bases and J by 4 bases; unmatched bases: 9. The length of the CDR3 is 14 residues.

The chain couples TRBV29-1 to TRBJ1-2; TRBD1 matches 7 bases. This sequence was found in an older woman who had recovered from COVID-19. The sequenced sample consisted of PBMCs or T cells enriched from blood (not recorded which). The CDR3 here is CSVARQGTGYGYTF. As DNA, the CDR3 is TGCAGCGTTGCCAGACAGGGCACCGGCTATGGCTACACCTTC. The whole variable domain, filled in from reference TRBV29-1 and TRBJ1-2, reads SAVISQKPSRDICQRGTSLTIQCQVDSQVTMMFWYRQQPGQSLTLIATANQGSEATYESGFVIDKFPISRPNLTFSTLTVSNMSPEDSSIYLCSVARQGTGYGYTFGSGTRLTVV.